These 29 T cell receptor beta chains were sequenced from one sample in a study of shared clonotypes between healthy human individuals. Naive CD8 cells were CD45RO-negative, positively selected for CCR7, excluding terminally differentiated effector memory CD45RA+ cells. The method was immunoSEQ multiplex PCR; TCRdb's version includes in-frame clones alone and lacks a portion of them. The table shows around 620,000 clones, with 85% to 95% occurring only once. The sample was naive CD8+ T cells sorted from blood. The receptor set was obtained from a woman younger than 45 in good health.

The chain carries TRBV5-1 and TRBJ1-1; D is undetermined. Germline loops: CDR1 SGHRS, CDR2 YFSETQ. Trimming cost V 0 bases and J 0 bases, with 12 bases left between them. The CDR3 has 16 residues. As DNA, the CDR3 is TGCGCCAGCAGCTTGGTCGCAACAGCTTTGAACACTGAAGCTTTCTTT. Amino acid sequence: CASSLVATALNTEAFF.

This clone was detected only once. The chain carries TRBV7-9 and TRBJ1-2; weak D call: TRBD1 (5 bases). Germline values: CDR1 SEHNR, CDR2 FQNEAQ (reference sequence). CDR3 length equals 16 residues. Trimming removed 1 base at V and 4 bases at J, with 16 bases between. The CDR3 region is CASSLEGWGSVYGYTF. The DNA for the CDR3 is TGTGCCAGCAGCTTAGAGGGATGGGGGAGCGTCTATGGCTACACCTTC.

The rearrangement uses TRBV11-2 and TRBJ2-1; 12 nucleotides match TRBD2. CDR1 SGHAT and CDR2 FQNNGV come from the germline V gene. The CDR3 is 15 amino acids. The V gene end was trimmed by 2 bases and the J gene end by 8 bases; junction bases not matched to a gene: 4. Here the CDR3 DNA reads TGTGCCAGCAGCTTATGGACTAGCGGGAAGTATGAGCAGTTCTTC. It translates to CASSLWTSGKYEQFF.

This clone appeared a few times. The rearrangement uses TRBV9 and TRBJ2-7; D unresolved. The CDR3 sequence is 12 residues long. V lost 4 bases and J lost 2, with 7 bases in between. CDR1 SGDLS and CDR2 YYNGEE come from the germline V gene. Here the CDR3 reads CASSNTAYEQYF. The CDR3 DNA sequence: TGTGCCAGCAGCAACACTGCCTACGAGCAGTACTTC.

V usage is TRBV7-9 and J usage is TRBJ1-1, with 11 bases that match TRBD1. The V gene end was trimmed by 7 bases and the J gene end by 3 bases; junction bases not matched to a gene: 16. The length of the CDR3 is 18 residues. Per the germline V gene, CDR1 is SEHNR and CDR2 is FQNEAQ (reference sequence). CDR3 region: CASIYPRGTGGGDTEAFF. In DNA, the CDR3 is TGTGCCAGCATCTATCCCCGGGGGACAGGGGGTGGGGACACTGAAGCTTTCTTT.

This rearrangement joins TRBV7-9 to TRBJ1-4, with a tentative D call TRBD1 (6 bases). Germline V CDR1 and CDR2: SEHNR, FQNEAQ (reference sequence). The CDR3 is made up of 16 amino acids. Trimming cost V 1 base and J 7 bases, with 16 bases left between them. In DNA, the CDR3 is TGTGCCAGCAGCTTAGTAGAGGGGGGCGCGAGTGAAAAACTGTTTTTT. This sequence encodes CASSLVEGGASEKLFF.

The chain has TRBV27 and TRBJ2-3; D might be TRBD2 (6 bases). CDR1 and CDR2 (germline): MNHEY, SMNVEV (reference sequence). The V gene lost 5 bases and the J gene lost 2 bases, with 11 bases spanning the gap. CDR3 length: 14 amino acids. CDR3 sequence (DNA): TGTGCCAGCAGTCCCCGACTAGTCACAGATACGCAGTATTTT. This sequence encodes CASSPRLVTDTQYF.

This chain joins TRBV10-2 and TRBJ2-5; D is uncertain. The length of the CDR3 is 15 residues. Trimming stripped 3 bases from V and 3 bases from J, with 14 bases between. Germline V gene data show CDR1 as WSHSY and CDR2 as SAAADI. CDR3 sequence: CASSDKDVGKETQYF. The CDR3, as DNA: TGCGCCAGCAGTGATAAGGACGTAGGGAAAGAGACCCAGTACTTC.

The V and J genes are TRBV14 and TRBJ2-1; D call uncertain. V lost 0 bases to trimming and J lost 3 bases, with 15 bases between them. Germline CDR1 is SGHDN and CDR2 is FVKESK. The CDR3 consists of 17 residues. This chain's CDR3 is CASSQEPVSTYYNEQFF. In DNA, the CDR3 is TGTGCCAGCAGCCAAGAACCGGTCAGCACCTACTACAATGAGCAGTTCTTC.

The V and J genes are TRBV2 and TRBJ2-3; perhaps TRBD2 as D (6 bases). Germline-derived CDR1 and CDR2 are SNHLY and FYNNEI. The CDR3 is 15 amino acids. V dropped 7 bases and J dropped 0 bases, with 14 bases sitting between them. The CDR3 DNA reads as TGTGCCAGCATACCGGGAGCCATTAGCACAGATACGCAGTATTTT. Translated: CASIPGAISTDTQYF.

The V and J genes are TRBV15 and TRBJ2-7; 12 positions agree with TRBD2. The CDR3 is 18 amino acids. Germline CDR1 and CDR2: LNHNV and YYDKDF (reference sequence). With V trimmed by 1 base and J by 2 bases, 9 bases remained unmatched. CDR3 region: CATSRGDTSGRIAYEQYF. The CDR3, as DNA: TGTGCCACCAGCAGAGGAGACACTAGCGGGAGGATAGCCTACGAGCAGTACTTC. The whole variable domain, filled in from reference TRBV15 and TRBJ2-7, reads DAMVIQNPRYQVTQFGKPVTLSCSQTLNHNVMYWYQQKSSQAPKLLFHYYDKDFNNEADTPDNFQSRRPNTSFCFLDIRSPGLGDTAMYLCATSRGDTSGRIAYEQYFGPGTRLTVT.

The gene calls are TRBV13 and TRBJ2-7, with 9 bases that match TRBD1. There are 13 residues in the CDR3. Trimming cost V 4 bases and J 10 bases; bases outside gene matches: 8. The germline V gene has CDR1 PRHDT and CDR2 FYEKMQ (reference sequence). CDR3 DNA sequence: TGTGCCAGCAGCTCGGGACAGGGTCGATACCAGTACTTC. This encodes CASSSGQGRYQYF.

V gene TRBV2 combines with J gene TRBJ1-1; perhaps TRBD1 as D (5 bases). The V gene lost 1 base and the J gene lost 1 base, with 13 bases spanning the gap. The CDR3 loop spans 16 amino acids. The germline gives CDR1 SNHLY, CDR2 FYNNEI. The CDR3 nucleotides are TGTGCCAGCAGTGAAGGGGTAGGACAAGCGAACACTGAAGCTTTCTTT. Its protein is CASSEGVGQANTEAFF.

Only one count was recorded for this clone. V gene TRBV7-9 combines with J gene TRBJ2-3; 14 bases match TRBD2. CDR3 length: 13 residues. Germline V gene sequence: CDR1 SEHNR, CDR2 FQNEAQ (reference sequence). V trimming: 5 bases; J trimming: 10 bases; junction bases outside the gene matches: 2. The CDR3 DNA reads TGTGCCAGCAGCGCGGGACTAGCGGGAGCGCAGTATTTT. Translation: CASSAGLAGAQYF.

Turning to this clone: This could be a read error, since a much larger clone is one nucleotide away. The rearrangement links TRBV7-8 to TRBJ1-2; 7 bases line up with TRBD1. The CDR3 has 13 amino acids. Germline values: CDR1 SGHVS, CDR2 FQNEAQ. V was clipped by 4 bases and J by 4 bases; unmatched bases: 3. The CDR3 nucleotides read TGTGCCAGCAGCTCCGGGACAGCCTATGGCTACACCTTC. Translating it yields CASSSGTAYGYTF.

The CDR3 region has the DNA TGTGCCAGTAGTATAGTACTGGGGACAGGGGGTACAGACTATGGCTACACCTTC. Its translation: CASSIVLGTGGTDYGYTF. The V call is TRBV19, the J call TRBJ1-2, with TRBD1 matching 11 bases. The germline V gene has CDR1 LNHDA and CDR2 SQIVND (reference sequence). This CDR3 is 18 amino acids long. The V segment lost 1 base and the J segment 3 bases; nucleotides outside the gene matches: 10. The full variable domain, in which reference TRBV19 and TRBJ1-2 provide the parts outside the CDR3, is DGGITQSPKYLFRKEGQNVTLSCEQNLNHDAMYWYRQDPGQGLRLIYYSQIVNDFQKGDIAEGYSVSREKKESFPLTVTSAQKNPTAFYLCASSIVLGTGGTDYGYTFGSGTRLTVV.

The genes are TRBV1 and TRBJ2-1; TRBD2 is the table's D call, not checked against the DNA. TRBV1 is flagged as a pseudogene. The CDR3 length is 17 residues. The CDR3 loop reads CTSSSGARIDTYNEQFF. The CDR3 nucleotides are TGCACCAGCAGCTCCGGAGCGCGAATCGATACCTACAATGAGCAGTTCTTC.

The chain combines TRBV10-3 with TRBJ1-2; D is ambiguous. Germline V gives CDR1 ENHRY, CDR2 SYGVKD. V lost 2 bases to trimming and J lost 1 base, with 5 bases between them. The CDR3 contains 13 residues. For the CDR3, the DNA is TGTGCCATCAGTGAGAAGGGTAACTATGGCTACACCTTC. Protein product: CAISEKGNYGYTF.

The chain couples TRBV28 to TRBJ2-7; tentatively, D is TRBD2 (5 bases). The ends were cut back, 7 bases at V and 3 bases at J, with 16 bases in the middle. CDR3 length equals 14 residues. Germline CDR1 and CDR2: MDHEN and SYDVKM. CDR3 nucleotides: TGTGCCAGCACCCCAGGCCGGGAAGGCTACGAGCAGTACTTC. Encoded protein: CASTPGREGYEQYF.

This chain joins TRBV9 and TRBJ2-4; D remains ambiguous. The germline V gene encodes CDR1 SGDLS and CDR2 YYNGEE. The CDR3 has 13 amino acids. With 0 bases removed from V and 5 bases from J, the gap between germline ends came to 6 bases. CDR3 sequence reads: CASSVAQENIQYF. The CDR3 coding sequence is TGTGCCAGCAGCGTAGCCCAAGAAAACATTCAGTACTTC.

The chain employs TRBV7-8 and TRBJ1-2; weak D call: TRBD1 (5 bases). Trimming left V 1 base short and J 0 bases short, with 6 bases between. This CDR3 has 14 residues. The germline gives CDR1 SGHVS, CDR2 FQNEAQ. CDR3 coding DNA: TGTGCCAGCAGCTTAGGACAGCCTAACTATGGCTACACCTTC. It is translated as CASSLGQPNYGYTF.

The V call is TRBV15, the J call TRBJ1-4; D not certain. Trimming left V 0 bases short and J 8 bases short, with 7 bases between. Germline V CDR1 and CDR2: LNHNV, YYDKDF (reference sequence). This CDR3 spans 13 amino acids. CDR3 in DNA: TGTGCCACCAGCAGAGATCTAGGGGAAAAACTGTTTTTT. Translated: CATSRDLGEKLFF.

The V call is TRBV28, the J call TRBJ2-7, with 11 bases matching TRBD2. The CDR3 totals 15 residues. With V trimmed by 5 bases and J by 4 bases, 7 bases remained unmatched. In germline, CDR1 is MDHEN, CDR2 SYDVKM. The CDR3, as DNA: TGTGCCAGCAGTCAGACCGGGACTAGCGGTTACGAGCAGTACTTC. Its translation: CASSQTGTSGYEQYF.

J is TRBJ1-2 and V is TRBV2; the D gene is possibly TRBD1 (6 bases). Trimming took 11 bases from V and 1 from J, leaving 14 bases between them. The germline gives CDR1 SNHLY, CDR2 FYNNEI. The CDR3 covers 13 residues. The CDR3, as DNA: TGTGCCGCCCTCGAGGGGGATAACTATGGCTACACCTTC. This gives the protein CAALEGDNYGYTF.

The V and J genes are TRBV5-4 and TRBJ1-4; D gene unclear. V lost 0 bases, J lost 3 bases, and 3 bases lay in between. The length of the CDR3 is 13 residues. Germline V gene data show CDR1 as SGHNT and CDR2 as YYREEE (reference sequence). CDR3 DNA: TGTGCCAGCAGCTTGGAGGCTAATGAAAAACTGTTTTTT. Amino acid sequence: CASSLEANEKLFF.

The chain employs TRBV5-6 and TRBJ2-7; unclear D gene. Per the germline V gene, CDR1 is SGHDT and CDR2 is YYEEEE. The V and J ends lost 2 bases and 3 bases respectively, with 9 bases between them. The CDR3 is 13 residues long. CDR3: CASSFQESYEQYF. CDR3 in DNA: TGTGCCAGCAGCTTCCAGGAAAGCTACGAGCAGTACTTC.

The J gene is TRBJ2-1, the V gene TRBV2; D unresolved. This CDR3 has 17 amino acids. With 1 base removed from V and 0 bases from J, the gap between germline ends came to 13 bases. The V gene's germline CDR1 is SNHLY and CDR2 FYNNEI. Written as DNA, the CDR3 is TGTGCCAGCAGTGAAGAGACTCCCGTCGGCTCCTACAATGAGCAGTTCTTC. Translation gives CASSEETPVGSYNEQFF.

The CDR3 DNA reads TGTGCCAGCAGTAGAGGATCCGGGACAGCCTACAATGAGCAGTTCTTC. Translating it yields CASSRGSGTAYNEQFF. The genes are TRBV27 and TRBJ2-1; 7 positions match TRBD1. V dropped 5 bases and J dropped 2; count of bases not matched to a gene: 9. This CDR3 is built from 16 residues. The germline gives CDR1 MNHEY, CDR2 SMNVEV (reference sequence).

The chain links TRBV19 to TRBJ1-1; D is uncertain. The germline V gene encodes CDR1 LNHDA and CDR2 SQIVND (reference sequence). V was pared by 7 bases and J by 4 bases, with 19 bases between. The CDR3 totals 15 residues. The DNA of the CDR3 is TGTGCCAGTACCCCGGGCCAGAGTTTGGGCACTGAAGCTTTCTTT. It specifies CASTPGQSLGTEAFF.